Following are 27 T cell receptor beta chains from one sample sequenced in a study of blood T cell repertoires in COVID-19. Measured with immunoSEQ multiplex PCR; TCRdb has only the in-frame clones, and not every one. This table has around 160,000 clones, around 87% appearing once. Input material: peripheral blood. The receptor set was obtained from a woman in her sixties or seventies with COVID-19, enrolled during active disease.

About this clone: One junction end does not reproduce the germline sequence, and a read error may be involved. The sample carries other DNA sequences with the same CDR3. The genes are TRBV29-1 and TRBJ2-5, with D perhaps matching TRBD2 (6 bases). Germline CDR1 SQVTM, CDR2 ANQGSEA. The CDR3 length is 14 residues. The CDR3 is CCVGGLGGGETQYF. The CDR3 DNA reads TGCTGCGTTGGGGGACTGGGTGGGGGAGAGACCCAGTACTTC.

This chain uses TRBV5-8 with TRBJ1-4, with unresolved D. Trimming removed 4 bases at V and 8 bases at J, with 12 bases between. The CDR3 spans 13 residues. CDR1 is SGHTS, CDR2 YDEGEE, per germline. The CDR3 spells CASSPEVGEKLFF. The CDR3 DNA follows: TGTGCCAGCAGCCCCGAGGTCGGGGAAAAACTGTTTTTT.

Here the CDR3 DNA reads TGTGCCAGCAGCGTAGGCGAGGCCATTGGGTTTGGCAATCAGCCCCAGCATTTT. It encodes CASSVGEAIGFGNQPQHF. The chain couples TRBV9 to TRBJ1-5; D remains ambiguous. The germline CDR1 and CDR2 sequences are SGDLS and YYNGEE. The CDR3 has 18 amino acids. The V and J ends lost 0 bases and 2 bases respectively, with 18 bases between them.

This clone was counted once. CDR3 protein: CVHRSGGNTIYF. CDR3 coding DNA: TGTGTTCACCGGAGCGGTGGAAACACCATATATTTT. The gene calls are TRBV2 and TRBJ1-3; D is unclear. CDR1 is SNHLY and CDR2 is FYNNEI in the germline V gene. This CDR3 is built from 12 residues.

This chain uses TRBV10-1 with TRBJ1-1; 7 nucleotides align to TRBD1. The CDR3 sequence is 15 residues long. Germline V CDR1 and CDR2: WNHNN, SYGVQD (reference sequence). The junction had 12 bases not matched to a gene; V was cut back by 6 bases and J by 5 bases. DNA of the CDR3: TGCGCCAGCAGCCCGAACAGGGGTGGTGGTACTGAAGCTTTCTTT. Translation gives CASSPNRGGGTEAFF.

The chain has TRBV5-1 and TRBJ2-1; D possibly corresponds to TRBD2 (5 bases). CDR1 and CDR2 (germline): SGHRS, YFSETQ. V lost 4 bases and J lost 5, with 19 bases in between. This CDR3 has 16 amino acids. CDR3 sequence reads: CASSLNYGKGDNEQFF. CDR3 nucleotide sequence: TGCGCCAGCAGCCTCAACTACGGAAAGGGAGACAATGAGCAGTTCTTC.

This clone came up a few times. CDR3 amino acids: CASSPGQGRVNTEAFF. The CDR3 nucleotides are TGTGCCAGCAGCCCGGGACAGGGAAGAGTGAACACTGAAGCTTTCTTT. This chain joins TRBV7-9 and TRBJ1-1; TRBD1 agrees at 9 bases. The CDR3 runs to 16 residues. The germline V gene has CDR1 SEHNR and CDR2 FQNEAQ (reference sequence). After removal of 5 bases from V and 0 bases from J, the junction contained 7 bases not matched to a gene.

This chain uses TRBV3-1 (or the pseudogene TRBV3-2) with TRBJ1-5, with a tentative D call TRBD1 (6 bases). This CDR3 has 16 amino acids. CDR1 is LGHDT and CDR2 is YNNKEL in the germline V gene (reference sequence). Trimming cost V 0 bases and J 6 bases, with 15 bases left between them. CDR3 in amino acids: CASSQDWGQFPQPQHF. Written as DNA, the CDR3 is TGTGCCAGCAGCCAAGATTGGGGGCAGTTCCCTCAGCCCCAGCATTTT.

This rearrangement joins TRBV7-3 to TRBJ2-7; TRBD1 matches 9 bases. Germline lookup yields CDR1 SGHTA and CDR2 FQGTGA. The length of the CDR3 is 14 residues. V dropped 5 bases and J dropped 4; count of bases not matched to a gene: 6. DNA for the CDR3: TGTGCCAGCAGCCATACAGGGGGCGGGTACGAGCAGTACTTC. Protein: CASSHTGGGYEQYF.

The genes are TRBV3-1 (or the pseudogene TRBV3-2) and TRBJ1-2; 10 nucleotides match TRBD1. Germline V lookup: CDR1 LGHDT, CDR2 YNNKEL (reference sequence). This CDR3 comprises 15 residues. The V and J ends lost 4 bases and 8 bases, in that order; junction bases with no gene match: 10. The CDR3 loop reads CASSLAGTGEVGYTF. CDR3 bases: TGTGCCAGCAGCCTTGCCGGGACAGGGGAGGTCGGCTACACCTTC.

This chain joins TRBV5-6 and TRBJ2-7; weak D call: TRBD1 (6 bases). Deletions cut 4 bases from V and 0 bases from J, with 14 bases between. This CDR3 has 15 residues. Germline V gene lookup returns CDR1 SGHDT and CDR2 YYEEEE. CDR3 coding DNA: TGTGCCAGCAGCCCTTTGACAGGCAGCTCCTACGAGCAGTACTTC. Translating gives CASSPLTGSSYEQYF.

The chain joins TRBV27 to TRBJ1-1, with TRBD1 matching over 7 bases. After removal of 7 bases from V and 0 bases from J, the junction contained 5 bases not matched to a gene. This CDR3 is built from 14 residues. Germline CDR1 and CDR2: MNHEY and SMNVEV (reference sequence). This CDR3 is CASTSGQVNTEAFF. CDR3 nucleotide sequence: TGTGCCAGCACCTCTGGACAGGTGAACACTGAAGCTTTCTTT.

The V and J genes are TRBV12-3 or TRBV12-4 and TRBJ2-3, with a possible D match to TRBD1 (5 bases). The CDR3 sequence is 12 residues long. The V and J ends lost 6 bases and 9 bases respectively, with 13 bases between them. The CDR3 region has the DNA TGTGCCAGCAGCCGTGACAGCGACACGCAGTATTTT. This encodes CASSRDSDTQYF.

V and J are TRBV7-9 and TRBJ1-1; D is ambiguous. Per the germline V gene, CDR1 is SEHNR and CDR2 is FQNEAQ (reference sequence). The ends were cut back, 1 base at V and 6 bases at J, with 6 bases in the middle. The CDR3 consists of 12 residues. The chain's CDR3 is CASSLVSAEAFF. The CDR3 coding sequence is TGTGCCAGCAGCTTAGTAAGCGCTGAAGCTTTCTTT.

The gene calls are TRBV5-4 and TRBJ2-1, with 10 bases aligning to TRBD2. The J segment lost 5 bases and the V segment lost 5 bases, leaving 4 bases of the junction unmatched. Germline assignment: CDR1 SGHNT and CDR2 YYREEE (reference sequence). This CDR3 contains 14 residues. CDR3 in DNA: TGTGCCAGCAGAGAGCGGGGGGGAAACAATGAGCAGTTCTTC. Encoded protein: CASRERGGNNEQFF.

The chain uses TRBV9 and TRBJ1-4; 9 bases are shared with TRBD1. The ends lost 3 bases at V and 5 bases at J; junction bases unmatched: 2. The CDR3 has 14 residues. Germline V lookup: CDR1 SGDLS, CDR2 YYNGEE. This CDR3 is CASSAGTGNEKLFF. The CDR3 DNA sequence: TGTGCCAGCAGCGCCGGGACAGGGAATGAAAAACTGTTTTTT.

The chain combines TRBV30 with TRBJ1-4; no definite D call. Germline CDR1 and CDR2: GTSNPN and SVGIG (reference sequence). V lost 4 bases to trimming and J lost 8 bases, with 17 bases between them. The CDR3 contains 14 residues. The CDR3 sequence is CAWKPLAVREKLFF. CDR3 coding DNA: TGTGCCTGGAAGCCCCTTGCGGTTCGGGAAAAACTGTTTTTT.

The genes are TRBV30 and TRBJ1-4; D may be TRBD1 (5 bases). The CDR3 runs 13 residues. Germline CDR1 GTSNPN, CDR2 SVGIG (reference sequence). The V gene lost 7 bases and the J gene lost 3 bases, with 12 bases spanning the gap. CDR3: CASAGFANEKLFF. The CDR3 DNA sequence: TGTGCCTCCGCAGGGTTCGCTAATGAAAAACTGTTTTTT.

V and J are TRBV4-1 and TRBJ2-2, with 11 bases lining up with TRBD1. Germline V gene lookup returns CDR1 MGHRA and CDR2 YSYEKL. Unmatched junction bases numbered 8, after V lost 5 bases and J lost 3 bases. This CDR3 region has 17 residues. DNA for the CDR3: TGCGCCAGCAGCGGCCGGGACAGGGGGGTTGACACCGGGGAGCTGTTTTTT. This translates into CASSGRDRGVDTGELFF.

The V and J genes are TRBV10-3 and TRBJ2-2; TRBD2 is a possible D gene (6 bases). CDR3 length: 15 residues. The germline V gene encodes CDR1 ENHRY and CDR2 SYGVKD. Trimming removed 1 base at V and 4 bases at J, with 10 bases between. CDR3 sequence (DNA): TGTGCCATCAGTGAGTTGGCGGGGCGCACCGGGGAGCTGTTTTTT. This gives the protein CAISELAGRTGELFF.

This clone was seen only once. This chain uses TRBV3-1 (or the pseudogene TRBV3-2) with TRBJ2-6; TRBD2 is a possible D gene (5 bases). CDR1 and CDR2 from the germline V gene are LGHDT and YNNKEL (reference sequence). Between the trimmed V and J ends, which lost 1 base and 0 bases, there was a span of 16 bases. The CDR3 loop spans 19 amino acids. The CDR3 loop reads CASSQVAGSGISGANVLTF. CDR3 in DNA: TGTGCCAGCAGCCAAGTAGCAGGATCCGGGATCTCTGGGGCCAACGTCCTGACTTTC.

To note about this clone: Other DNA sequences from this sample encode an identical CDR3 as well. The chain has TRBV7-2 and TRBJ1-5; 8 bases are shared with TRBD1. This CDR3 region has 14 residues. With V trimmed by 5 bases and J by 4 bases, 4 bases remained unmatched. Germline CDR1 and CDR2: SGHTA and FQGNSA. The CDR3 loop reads CASSPGQGNQPQHF. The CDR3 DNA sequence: TGTGCCAGCAGCCCAGGACAGGGTAATCAGCCCCAGCATTTT.

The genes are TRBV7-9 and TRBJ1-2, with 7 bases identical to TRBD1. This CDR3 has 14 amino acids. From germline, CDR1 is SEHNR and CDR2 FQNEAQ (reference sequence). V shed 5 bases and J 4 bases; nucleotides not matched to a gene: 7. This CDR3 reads CASSRDSQSYGYTF. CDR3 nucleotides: TGTGCCAGCAGCCGGGACAGCCAAAGCTATGGCTACACCTTC. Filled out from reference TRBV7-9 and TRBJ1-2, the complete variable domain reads DTGVSQNPRHKITKRGQNVTFRCDPISEHNRLYWYRQTLGQGPEFLTYFQNEAQLEKSRLLSDRFSAERPKGSFSTLEIQRTEQGDSAMYLCASSRDSQSYGYTFGSGTRLTVV.

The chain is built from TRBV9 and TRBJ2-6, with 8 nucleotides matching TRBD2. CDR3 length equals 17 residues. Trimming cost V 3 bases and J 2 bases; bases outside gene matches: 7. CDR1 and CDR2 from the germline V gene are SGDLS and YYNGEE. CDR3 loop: CASSAGGAYPGANVLTF. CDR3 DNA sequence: TGTGCCAGCAGCGCCGGGGGGGCCTATCCTGGGGCCAACGTCCTGACTTTC.

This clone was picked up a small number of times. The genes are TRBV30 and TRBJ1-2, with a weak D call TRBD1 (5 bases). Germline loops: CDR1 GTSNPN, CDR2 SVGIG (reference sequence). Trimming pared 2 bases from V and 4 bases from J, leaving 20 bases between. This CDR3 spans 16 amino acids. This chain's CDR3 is CAWSLPPRDWTYGYTF. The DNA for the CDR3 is TGTGCCTGGAGTCTACCCCCTAGGGACTGGACCTATGGCTACACCTTC.

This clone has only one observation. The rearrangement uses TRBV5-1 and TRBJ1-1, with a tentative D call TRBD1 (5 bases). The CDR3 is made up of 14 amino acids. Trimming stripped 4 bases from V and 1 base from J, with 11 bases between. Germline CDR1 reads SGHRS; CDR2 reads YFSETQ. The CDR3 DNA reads TGCGCCAGCAGCCTACAGGCGCAGAACACTGAAGCTTTCTTT. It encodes CASSLQAQNTEAFF.

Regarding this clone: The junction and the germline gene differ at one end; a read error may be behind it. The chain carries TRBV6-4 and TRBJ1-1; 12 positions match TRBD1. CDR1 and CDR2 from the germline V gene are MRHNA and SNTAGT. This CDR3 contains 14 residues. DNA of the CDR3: TGTGTCAGCCGGGACAGGGGGCTGAACACTGAAGCTTTCTTT. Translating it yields CVSRDRGLNTEAFF.